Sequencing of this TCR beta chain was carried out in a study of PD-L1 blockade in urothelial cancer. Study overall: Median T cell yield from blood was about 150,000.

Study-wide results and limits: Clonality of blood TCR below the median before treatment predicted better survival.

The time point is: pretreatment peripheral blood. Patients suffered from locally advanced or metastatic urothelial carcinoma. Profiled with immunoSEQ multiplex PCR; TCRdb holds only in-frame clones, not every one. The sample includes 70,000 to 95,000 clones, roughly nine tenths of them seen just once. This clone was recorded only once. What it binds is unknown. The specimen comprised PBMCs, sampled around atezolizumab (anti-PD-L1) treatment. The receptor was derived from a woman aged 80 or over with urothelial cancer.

The CDR3 DNA reads TGTGCCATCAGTGCCGGGACAGTGACAGATACGCAGTATTTT. Protein: CAISAGTVTDTQYF. The rearrangement joins TRBV10-3 to TRBJ2-3; 7 bases are shared with TRBD1. CDR1 ENHRY and CDR2 SYGVKD come from the germline V gene. Losses at the gene ends were 4 bases for V and 3 bases for J; bases not matched to a gene: 4. This CDR3 comprises 14 residues.